The present T cell receptor beta chain was sequenced within a study of T cells after yellow fever vaccination. This clonotype was found many times. Its ends do not fully match the called genes, so a read error is possible. Making TCR cDNA involved 5'RACE template switching, which added UMIs and a universal primer site. One entry per CDR3 protein results from TCRdb running MiXCR on the 5' RACE reads. The table includes around 320,000 distinct CDR3 sequences, 8.7% detected once. The CDR3 is 12 amino acids. This rearrangement joins TRBV12-3 or TRBV12-4 to TRBJ2-3; D is undetermined. This clonotype was obtained from a man younger than 30 who received the YFV17D yellow fever vaccine. Sequenced material: CD4+ T cells sorted from PBMCs, taken 5 days after the yellow fever booster vaccination. CDR3 in amino acids: CASSVARDTQYF. The CDR3 DNA is TGTGCCAGCAGTGTAGCACGGGATACGCAGTATTTT.